Sequencing of this T cell receptor beta chain was carried out in a study of blood T cell repertoires in COVID-19. TCRdb keeps only in-frame clones here, not all; method: immunoSEQ multiplex PCR. The sample records about 74,000 clones, roughly 82% being singletons. V trimming: 3 bases; J trimming: 6 bases; junction bases outside the gene matches: 17. The CDR3 loop spans 17 amino acids. Germline CDR1 is SGHRS and CDR2 is YFSETQ. V and J are TRBV5-1 and TRBJ1-1; 7 nucleotides line up with TRBD1. The sample comprised peripheral blood. The TCR was taken from a human donor in a cohort sampled during active COVID-19. The CDR3 reads CASSSEKGALGDSEAFF. CDR3 in DNA: TGCGCCAGCAGCTCCGAAAAGGGGGCTTTGGGGGATTCTGAAGCTTTCTTT.